Each of the 6 T cell receptor beta chains below was sequenced from the same sample in a study of T cells after yellow fever vaccination. TCRdb re-called the 5' RACE reads through MiXCR, storing one row per CDR3 protein. The sample yields hundreds of thousands of distinct CDR3 sequences, about 12% seen once. Specimen: PBMCs, collected on the day of the yellow fever booster vaccination. Every receptor here comes from a man in his thirties or forties who received the YFV17D yellow fever vaccine.

This clonotype appeared many times. The V gene is TRBV6-2 or TRBV6-3, the J gene TRBJ1-1, with a possible D match to TRBD1 (5 bases). V was shortened by 6 bases and J by 3 bases, with 26 bases between the two germline ends. In germline, CDR1 is MNHEY, CDR2 SVGEGT. The CDR3 is 18 residues long. CDR3 DNA sequence: TGTGCCAGCAGATATGGGGCCGGGAGCTCGCCTGGGGACACTGAAGCTTTCTTT. It specifies CASRYGAGSSPGDTEAFF.

Written as DNA, the CDR3 is TGTGCCAGCAGCGAAGCCGGTTCCTACAATGAGCAGTTCTTC. It is translated as CASSEAGSYNEQFF. The V gene is TRBV9, the J gene TRBJ2-1; D call uncertain. Trimming took 3 bases from V and 1 from J, leaving 8 bases between them. Per germline, CDR1 SGDLS and CDR2 YYNGEE. This CDR3 is built from 14 residues.

The chain uses TRBV28 and TRBJ2-1, with D unclear. Germline CDR1 MDHEN, CDR2 SYDVKM. The CDR3 runs to 13 residues. V dropped 3 bases and J dropped 5 bases, with 8 bases sitting between them. The CDR3, as DNA: TGTGCCAGCAGTTTTGGCGTAAACAATGAGCAGTTCTTC. This sequence encodes CASSFGVNNEQFF.

A few counts support this clonotype. The chain is built from TRBV6-1 and TRBJ2-7; possible D gene TRBD2, 5 bases. This CDR3 is built from 13 residues. The V end lost 2 bases, the J end lost 2 bases, and 7 bases lay between the germline ends. Germline CDR1 is MNHNS and CDR2 is SASEGT. The CDR3 region is CASSELAPYEQYF. In nucleotides, the CDR3 is TGTGCCAGCAGTGAACTAGCCCCCTACGAGCAGTACTTC.

This clonotype was recorded a few times. The CDR3 region has the DNA TGTGCCAGTAGTATCGCAGGGAGCCACGAGCAGTACTTC. It yields the protein CASSIAGSHEQYF. The genes are TRBV19 and TRBJ2-7; perhaps D is TRBD1 or TRBD2 (5 bases each). Trimming cost V 3 bases and J 5 bases, with 11 bases left between them. The CDR3 totals 13 residues. CDR1 LNHDA and CDR2 SQIVND come from the germline V gene (reference sequence).

The table lists this clonotype with many counts. CDR3 sequence reads: CASSYTLAELYEQYF. The CDR3 bases are TGTGCCAGCAGCTACACACTAGCGGAACTTTACGAGCAGTACTTC. V gene TRBV5-5 combines with J gene TRBJ2-7, with TRBD2 matching 8 bases. Looked up from germline, CDR1 is SGHKS and CDR2 is YYEKEE (reference sequence). V shed 3 bases, J shed 4 bases, and the junction held 9 bases outside the gene matches. The CDR3 loop spans 15 amino acids.